The present TCR beta chain was sequenced within a study of blood T cell repertoires in COVID-19. Overall study: Samples taken during acute and convalescent COVID-19 were collected in the United States, Italy and Spain. The cDNA or gDNA used as material had been derived from T cells, B-cell-depleted T cells, or PBMCs.

The CDR3 spans 15 residues. The germline V gene has CDR1 SGHTA and CDR2 FQGNSA. The J segment lost 4 bases and the V segment lost 5 bases, leaving 7 bases of the junction unmatched. In the authors' methods: Amplification of reference gene primers was used by the study to estimate nucleated cell counts. TCRdb's copy holds only in-frame clones and misses some; the assay was immunoSEQ multiplex PCR. That table furnishes V, J and clone size, whereas the DNA furnished D and trimming. Of roughly 100,000 clones in the sample, more than 75% are singletons; the top ten hold around 4%. The receptor was derived from a human donor in a cohort sampled during active COVID-19. The chain couples TRBV7-2 to TRBJ1-4, with 7 bases lining up with TRBD1. Sequences were obtained from peripheral blood. The CDR3 spells CASSPGTARNEKLFF. In DNA, the CDR3 is TGTGCCAGCAGCCCCGGGACAGCTCGTAATGAAAAACTGTTTTTT.